Listed here are 5 T cell receptor beta chains from one sample, sequenced in a study of cytomegalovirus exposure and HLA in healthy donors. The PCR contained 60 Vbeta and 13 Jbeta primers. The protocol was immunoSEQ multiplex PCR, while the TCRdb copy is restricted to in-frame clones and leaves out a portion. The sample is made up of roughly 120,000 clones, and the top ten hold approximately 3.8% of it. Sequencing used PBMCs. These receptors originate from a young man in good health and CMV-seronegative.

The chain recombines TRBV25-1 with TRBJ2-3, with a weak D call TRBD1 (6 bases). V was cut by 4 bases and J by 0 bases, with 14 bases left in between. CDR1 is MGHDK, CDR2 SYGVNS, per germline. This CDR3 is built from 16 residues. The CDR3 protein is CASSGSDSPSTDTQYF. CDR3 coding DNA: TGTGCCAGCAGTGGGTCGGACAGCCCTAGCACAGATACGCAGTATTTT.

The gene calls are TRBV28 and TRBJ2-2, with 8 bases fitting TRBD2. The germline V gene has CDR1 MDHEN and CDR2 SYDVKM. J was trimmed by 5 bases and V by 5 bases; bases with no gene match: 4. This CDR3 region has 14 residues. The CDR3 protein is CASSPGLDTGELFF. CDR3 DNA: TGTGCCAGCAGTCCGGGACTAGATACCGGGGAGCTGTTTTTT.

The chain joins TRBV27 to TRBJ1-6, with D possibly being TRBD1 (5 bases). The CDR3 runs 15 residues. Germline lookup yields CDR1 MNHEY and CDR2 SMNVEV (reference sequence). The V and J ends lost 5 bases and 3 bases respectively, with 11 bases between them. The CDR3 protein is CASSPAGGYNSPLHF. Written as DNA, the CDR3 is TGTGCCAGCAGTCCGGCCGGGGGCTATAATTCACCCCTCCACTTT.

The chain links TRBV7-9 to TRBJ1-1; the match to TRBD1 covers 7 bases. The CDR3 covers 13 residues. Looked up from germline, CDR1 is SEHNR and CDR2 is FQNEAQ (reference sequence). After removal of 6 bases from V and 7 bases from J, the junction contained 8 bases not matched to a gene. CDR3 protein: CASRTQGRVEAFF. The CDR3 DNA follows: TGTGCCAGCAGAACACAGGGGCGGGTTGAAGCTTTCTTT. The complete variable domain, with remaining parts taken from reference TRBV7-9 and TRBJ1-1, reads DTGVSQNPRHKITKRGQNVTFRCDPISEHNRLYWYRQTLGQGPEFLTYFQNEAQLEKSRLLSDRFSAERPKGSFSTLEIQRTEQGDSAMYLCASRTQGRVEAFFGQGTRLTVV.

The chain couples TRBV19 to TRBJ1-1, with no clear D. V was trimmed by 4 bases and J by 3 bases, leaving 9 bases between them. This CDR3 contains 13 residues. Germline V gives CDR1 LNHDA, CDR2 SQIVND (reference sequence). The CDR3 coding sequence is TGTGCCAGTAGTAACAACCGTGACACTGAAGCTTTCTTT. Amino acid sequence: CASSNNRDTEAFF.